These 23 T cell receptor beta chains came from one sample sequenced in a study of shared clonotypes between healthy human individuals. TCRdb keeps only in-frame clones here, not all; method: immunoSEQ multiplex PCR. The table has a few million clones, 90% to 96% seen once; the top ten hold around 0.13%. Sequencing used naive CD4+ T cells sorted from blood. Sample subset: CD45RA+ positively selected. These receptors came from a man aged 18 to 29 in good health.

As for this clone: Other DNA sequences in this specimen translate into the identical CDR3. The chain combines TRBV5-1 with TRBJ2-1; the D is unclear. The germline V gene has CDR1 SGHRS and CDR2 YFSETQ. V was shortened by 0 bases and J by 0 bases, with 7 bases between the two germline ends. The CDR3 extends over 15 amino acids. Here the CDR3 reads CASSLGTGSYNEQFF. The CDR3 nucleotides read TGCGCCAGCAGCTTGGGAACGGGCTCCTACAATGAGCAGTTCTTC.

The rearrangement links TRBV7-8 to TRBJ2-2, with 14 bases fitting TRBD2. The ends lost 0 bases at V and 7 bases at J; junction bases unmatched: 7. The CDR3 has 18 amino acids. Germline CDR1 SGHVS, CDR2 FQNEAQ. The CDR3 region is CASSLAKTSGRAVGELFF. DNA for the CDR3: TGTGCCAGCAGCTTAGCTAAGACTAGCGGGAGGGCTGTCGGGGAGCTGTTTTTT.

This sequence joins TRBV27 and TRBJ2-3; 10 nucleotides match TRBD1. Germline V gives CDR1 MNHEY, CDR2 SMNVEV (reference sequence). This CDR3 has 14 amino acids. Trimming removed 5 bases from V and 6 bases from J; junction bases left unmatched: 5. The CDR3 loop is CASSTGTGVDTQYF. Here the CDR3 DNA reads TGTGCCAGCAGTACCGGGACAGGGGTTGATACGCAGTATTTT.

The chain employs TRBV9 and TRBJ1-2, with unresolved D. V lost 4 bases, J lost 0 bases, and 13 bases lay in between. Germline values: CDR1 SGDLS, CDR2 YYNGEE. The CDR3 consists of 15 residues. The CDR3 spells CASSPSFTANYGYTF. The CDR3 DNA follows: TGTGCCAGCAGCCCCTCTTTCACAGCTAACTATGGCTACACCTTC. Full variable domain (rest looked up from reference TRBV9 and TRBJ1-2): DSGVTQTPKHLITATGQRVTLRCSPRSGDLSVYWYQQSLDQGLQFLIQYYNGEERAKGNILERFSAQQFPDLHSELNLSSLELGDSALYFCASSPSFTANYGYTFGSGTRLTVV.

The rearrangement links TRBV2 to TRBJ2-4, with 7 bases lining up with TRBD1. The germline gives CDR1 SNHLY, CDR2 FYNNEI. J gave up 0 bases and V 6 bases, and 8 bases lay outside the gene matches. The CDR3 consists of 16 residues. This CDR3 is CASSPDRALAKNIQYF. Here the CDR3 DNA reads TGTGCCAGCAGCCCCGACAGGGCACTAGCCAAAAACATTCAGTACTTC.

A word on this clone: Different DNA sequences within this sample yield the same CDR3. J is TRBJ2-7 and V is TRBV2; 10 positions match TRBD2. The CDR3 extends over 15 amino acids. Per germline, CDR1 SNHLY and CDR2 FYNNEI. The V gene end was trimmed by 2 bases and the J gene end by 2 bases; junction bases not matched to a gene: 3. CDR3 coding DNA: TGTGCCAGCAGTGAAACGAGCGGGGGGGCCTACGAGCAGTACTTC. It is translated as CASSETSGGAYEQYF. Drawing the rest from reference TRBV2 and TRBJ2-7, the complete variable domain is EPEVTQTPSHQVTQMGQEVILRCVPISNHLYFYWYRQILGQKVEFLVSFYNNEISEKSEIFDDQFSVERPDGSNFTLKIRSTKLEDSAMYFCASSETSGGAYEQYFGPGTRLTVT.

J is TRBJ2-4 and V is TRBV30, with a weak D call TRBD2 (6 bases). Germline assignment: CDR1 GTSNPN and CDR2 SVGIG (reference sequence). The ends were cut back, 0 bases at V and 0 bases at J, with 12 bases in the middle. The CDR3 covers 16 residues. CDR3 protein: CAWSVRAGEAKNIQYF. CDR3 in DNA: TGTGCCTGGAGTGTACGAGCGGGTGAAGCCAAAAACATTCAGTACTTC.

Only one count was recorded for this clone. This chain connects TRBV18 to TRBJ1-1, with unresolved D. The CDR3 runs 13 residues. V was cut by 1 base and J by 8 bases, with 11 bases left in between. Germline-derived CDR1 and CDR2 are KGHSH and LQKENI. The CDR3 nucleotides are TGTGCCAGCTCACCACGGCAGCTCGGGGAAGCTTTCTTT. Amino acids: CASSPRQLGEAFF.

J is TRBJ1-2 and V is TRBV7-2, with no clear D. V was trimmed by 2 bases and J by 0 bases, leaving 10 bases between them. This CDR3 contains 15 residues. In germline, CDR1 is SGHTA, CDR2 FQGNSA. The CDR3 DNA is TGTGCCAGCAGCTTAACAGCTACAGCTAACTATGGCTACACCTTC. Its protein product is CASSLTATANYGYTF.

The chain recombines TRBV7-2 with TRBJ1-3, with D unclear. The V and J ends lost 2 bases and 0 bases respectively, with 11 bases between them. This CDR3 contains 16 residues. CDR1 is SGHTA, CDR2 FQGNSA, per germline. Here the CDR3 DNA reads TGTGCCAGCAGCTTATCACAGCTCAGCTCTGGAAACACCATATATTTT. Protein: CASSLSQLSSGNTIYF.

This chain uses TRBV5-5 with TRBJ2-7; D gene ambiguous. Germline CDR1 is SGHKS and CDR2 is YYEKEE (reference sequence). There are 15 residues in the CDR3. V was cut by 3 bases and J by 0 bases, with 13 bases left in between. This chain's CDR3 is CASSSLFRSSYEQYF. The CDR3 nucleotides read TGTGCCAGCAGCTCGTTATTCAGGAGCTCCTACGAGCAGTACTTC.

This chain uses TRBV6-1 with TRBJ2-3; 7 bases agree with TRBD2. The CDR3 is made up of 14 amino acids. V gave up 7 bases and J gave up 2 bases; unmatched junction bases: 6. From germline, CDR1 is MNHNS and CDR2 SASEGT. As DNA, the CDR3 is TGTGCCAGCACCAGGACTAGACCCACAGATACGCAGTATTTT. Translated: CASTRTRPTDTQYF.

V gene TRBV6-1 combines with J gene TRBJ1-4, with D possibly TRBD1 on 6 matching bases. Trimming stripped 7 bases from V and 3 bases from J, with 9 bases between. Looked up from germline, CDR1 is MNHNS and CDR2 is SASEGT. There are 13 residues in the CDR3. The CDR3 region is CASKGGANEKLFF. The CDR3 DNA follows: TGTGCCAGCAAGGGGGGAGCTAATGAAAAACTGTTTTTT.

This clone was counted a single time. V and J are TRBV7-2 and TRBJ2-1, with D maybe TRBD1 (5 bases). Per germline, CDR1 SGHTA and CDR2 FQGNSA. The CDR3 loop spans 15 amino acids. The V gene lost 5 bases and the J gene lost 4 bases, with 15 bases spanning the gap. CDR3 protein: CASSRPGPPYNEQFF. The CDR3 DNA reads TGTGCCAGCAGCCGCCCAGGGCCTCCTTACAATGAGCAGTTCTTC.

The J gene is TRBJ1-1, the V gene TRBV2, with D unresolved. Germline CDR1 and CDR2: SNHLY and FYNNEI. With 11 bases removed from V and 1 base from J, the gap between germline ends came to 14 bases. The CDR3 length is 13 residues. The CDR3 sequence is CAGNRAPNTEAFF. For the CDR3, the DNA is TGTGCCGGGAACCGGGCTCCGAACACTGAAGCTTTCTTT.

The chain couples TRBV1 to TRBJ1-2; the table's D call TRBD1 went unverified against the DNA. TRBV1 is noted as a pseudogene. The CDR3 has 15 amino acids. The CDR3 region has the DNA TGCACCAGCAGCCTCCCGGACAGGGCAAAGGATGGCTACACCTTC. Translated: CTSSLPDRAKDGYTF.

The V and J genes are TRBV10-3 and TRBJ2-7; a possible D gene is TRBD1 (5 bases). This CDR3 contains 15 residues. Germline V gives CDR1 ENHRY, CDR2 SYGVKD. V lost 4 bases and J lost 0, with 13 bases in between. The CDR3 sequence: CAISGVGPPSYEQYF. The DNA for the CDR3 is TGTGCCATCAGTGGGGTGGGGCCGCCCTCCTACGAGCAGTACTTC.

The chain recombines TRBV5-1 with TRBJ1-4; no firm D call. CDR3 length: 14 residues. Germline V gene data show CDR1 as SGHRS and CDR2 as YFSETQ. Trimming stripped 0 bases from V and 6 bases from J, with 9 bases between. The CDR3 DNA sequence: TGCGCCAGCAGCTTGGGAGGGTTACATGAAAAACTGTTTTTT. Residues: CASSLGGLHEKLFF.

This sequence joins TRBV12-2 and TRBJ1-5. TRBV12-2 is annotated as a pseudogene. This CDR3 comprises 13 residues. The CDR3 reads CASRFTRDQPQHF. The CDR3 nucleotides are TGTGCAAGTCGCTTTACGAGGGATCAGCCCCAGCATTTT.

The chain carries TRBV28 and TRBJ1-5; TRBD1 might be the D (5 bases). The V and J ends lost 7 bases and 3 bases respectively, with 16 bases between them. Germline V gene lookup returns CDR1 MDHEN and CDR2 SYDVKM. The CDR3 runs to 15 residues. In nucleotides, the CDR3 is TGTGCCAGCACCCCTGGGGCAGGGACCAATCAGCCCCAGCATTTT. Its protein product is CASTPGAGTNQPQHF.

The chain recombines TRBV18 with TRBJ1-4, with D possibly being TRBD1 (5 bases). Germline V lookup: CDR1 KGHSH, CDR2 LQKENI. V was trimmed by 2 bases and J by 8 bases, leaving 15 bases between them. This CDR3 region has 15 residues. The CDR3 is CASSPVQGRGEKLFF. The CDR3 region has the DNA TGTGCCAGCTCACCAGTGCAGGGAAGAGGCGAAAAACTGTTTTTT.

The chain joins TRBV19 to TRBJ2-3; 7 nucleotides align to TRBD2. The germline CDR1 and CDR2 sequences are LNHDA and SQIVND (reference sequence). This CDR3 comprises 15 residues. The junction had 14 bases not matched to a gene; V was cut back by 7 bases and J by 7 bases. In DNA form, the CDR3 reads TGTGCCAGTACCCAAATAGGCGGGAGTCGAAATACGCAGTATTTT. Encoded protein: CASTQIGGSRNTQYF.

This chain links TRBV5-6 with TRBJ1-2; 8 bases fit TRBD1. Germline loops: CDR1 SGHDT, CDR2 YYEEEE. This CDR3 is 14 amino acids long. Germline trimming cut 3 bases from V and 8 bases from J; bases unmatched to any gene: 9. Here the CDR3 reads CASSSDRDFDGYTF. The CDR3 coding sequence is TGTGCCAGCAGCTCGGACAGGGATTTCGACGGCTACACCTTC.